What follows are 32 T cell receptor beta chains derived from one specimen sequenced in a study of technical replicates of blood from several donors. Here immunoSEQ multiplex PCR was the method, and the copy in TCRdb shows in-frame clones only, minus some. The top ten clones hold over 0.2% of a sample with about 83,000 clones, approximately 92% of them seen once. Sequencing was done on a sample of T cells isolated from PBMCs. All receptors derive from a human donor in good health.

As for this clone: Other DNA sequences in this specimen translate into the identical CDR3. The V call is TRBV9, the J call TRBJ1-2; D gene unclear. Germline loops: CDR1 SGDLS, CDR2 YYNGEE. V gave up 0 bases and J gave up 1 base, with 4 bases separating them. This CDR3 is built from 13 residues. The CDR3 region has the DNA TGTGCCAGCAGCGTAGCAGATAACTATGGCTACACCTTC. Protein product: CASSVADNYGYTF.

This chain uses TRBV9 with TRBJ2-7; 12 nucleotides align to TRBD2. Looked up from germline, CDR1 is SGDLS and CDR2 is YYNGEE. After removal of 0 bases from V and 2 bases from J, the junction contained 0 bases not matched to a gene. There are 15 residues in the CDR3. The CDR3 DNA sequence: TGTGCCAGCAGCGTAGGGACTAGCGGGGCCTACGAGCAGTACTTC. This gives the protein CASSVGTSGAYEQYF.

V gene TRBV29-1 combines with J gene TRBJ2-5; TRBD2 matches 7 bases. Germline assignment: CDR1 SQVTM and CDR2 ANQGSEA. Losses at the gene ends were 6 bases for V and 1 base for J; bases not matched to a gene: 5. The CDR3 contains 13 residues. CDR3 amino acids: CSVGRQPQETQYF. The CDR3 coding sequence is TGCAGCGTCGGGAGGCAGCCCCAAGAGACCCAGTACTTC.

V usage is TRBV2 and J usage is TRBJ1-4, with D tentatively TRBD1 (5 bases). Germline V lookup: CDR1 SNHLY, CDR2 FYNNEI. The CDR3 spans 13 residues. With 6 bases removed from V and 3 bases from J, the gap between germline ends came to 8 bases. The CDR3 DNA reads TGTGCCAGCAGCAGGGAATCTAATGAAAAACTGTTTTTT. It translates to CASSRESNEKLFF.

The chain is built from TRBV6-4 and TRBJ2-3; 7 bases agree with TRBD2. V lost 4 bases to trimming and J lost 6 bases; unmatched junction nucleotides: 16. CDR1 is MRHNA and CDR2 is SNTAGT in the germline V gene. The CDR3 is made up of 17 amino acids. CDR3 sequence reads: CASSARVERGLRDTQYF. DNA of the CDR3: TGTGCCAGCAGTGCCAGGGTGGAGCGGGGCCTCCGGGATACGCAGTATTTT.

The chain links TRBV4-2 to TRBJ1-6, with D tentatively TRBD1 (5 bases). V lost 4 bases and J lost 0, with 7 bases in between. The germline gives CDR1 LGHNA, CDR2 YNFKEQ. The CDR3 has 15 residues. The CDR3 reads CASSPDSSYNSPLHF. As DNA, the CDR3 is TGTGCCAGCAGCCCAGACAGCTCCTATAATTCACCCCTCCACTTT.

V usage is TRBV2 and J usage is TRBJ1-6, with 9 nucleotides matching TRBD1. In germline, CDR1 is SNHLY, CDR2 FYNNEI. Losses at the gene ends were 8 bases for V and 9 bases for J; bases not matched to a gene: 11. This CDR3 contains 15 residues. CDR3 in DNA: TGTGCCAGCCGAAGACAGGGGGGACGGTTTTCACCCCTCCACTTT. As protein: CASRRQGGRFSPLHF.

The chain joins TRBV2 to TRBJ1-6, with unresolved D. The CDR3 consists of 13 residues. Germline V gene lookup returns CDR1 SNHLY and CDR2 FYNNEI. V was clipped by 6 bases and J by 0 bases, with 3 bases between them. CDR3 DNA: TGTGCCAGCAGGAGCTCCTATAATTCACCCCTCCACTTT. It specifies CASRSSYNSPLHF.

V and J are TRBV7-9 and TRBJ1-2, with no clear D. CDR1 SEHNR and CDR2 FQNEAQ come from the germline V gene (reference sequence). The germline V and J ends were trimmed by 1 base and 5 bases, with 11 bases remaining between them. The CDR3 runs 14 residues. DNA of the CDR3: TGTGCCAGCAGCTTAGGATCACAGAATTATGGCTACACCTTC. This sequence encodes CASSLGSQNYGYTF.

The chain links TRBV7-9 to TRBJ1-6; D is ambiguous. With 5 bases removed from V and 9 bases from J, the gap between germline ends came to 11 bases. This CDR3 is built from 13 residues. Germline V CDR1 and CDR2: SEHNR, FQNEAQ (reference sequence). CDR3 nucleotides: TGTGCCAGCAGCCCGCCGGAGGGTTCACCCCTCCACTTT. Translation: CASSPPEGSPLHF.

The gene calls are TRBV5-4 and TRBJ2-7; tentatively, D is TRBD2 (6 bases). There are 15 residues in the CDR3. The V end lost 0 bases, the J end lost 0 bases, and 10 bases lay between the germline ends. Looked up from germline, CDR1 is SGHNT and CDR2 is YYREEE (reference sequence). CDR3 sequence (DNA): TGTGCCAGCAGCTTGGATAGCGGAAGCTCCTACGAGCAGTACTTC. Translation gives CASSLDSGSSYEQYF.

The genes are TRBV5-1 and TRBJ1-1; tentatively, D is TRBD1 (6 bases). The CDR3 has 16 residues. V lost 1 base to trimming and J lost 3 bases, with 16 bases between them. Germline V gene data show CDR1 as SGHRS and CDR2 as YFSETQ. Written as DNA, the CDR3 is TGCGCCAGCAGCTTGTCCGACGGGGGGCCGGACACTGAAGCTTTCTTT. This codes for CASSLSDGGPDTEAFF.

The chain couples TRBV28 to TRBJ1-1, with 7 bases aligning to TRBD1. J was trimmed by 10 bases and V by 6 bases; bases with no gene match: 8. The CDR3 covers 12 residues. Germline CDR1 reads MDHEN; CDR2 reads SYDVKM. CDR3 residues: CASSSQGGAAFF. The CDR3 DNA reads TGTGCCAGCAGCTCCCAAGGGGGCGCAGCTTTCTTT.

This clone was observed a few times. This chain uses TRBV5-1 with TRBJ2-5; the match to TRBD1 covers 7 bases. Germline V CDR1 and CDR2: SGHRS, YFSETQ. CDR3 length: 14 amino acids. Losses at the gene ends were 6 bases for V and 5 bases for J; bases not matched to a gene: 10. Written as DNA, the CDR3 is TGCGCCAGCAAAGGTGAGGGGGCCCGGGAGACCCAGTACTTC. This sequence encodes CASKGEGARETQYF.

The chain carries TRBV6-6 and TRBJ2-2; TRBD2 might be the D (6 bases). V was trimmed by 4 bases and J by 4 bases, leaving 13 bases between them. Germline-derived CDR1 and CDR2 are MNHNY and SVGAGI (reference sequence). CDR3 length: 15 amino acids. CDR3 DNA sequence: TGTGCCAGCAGTTGGAGGGTGAAGAGCACCGGGGAGCTGTTTTTT. Its translation: CASSWRVKSTGELFF.

The chain employs TRBV28 and TRBJ2-1; D is perhaps TRBD1 (6 bases). V shed 4 bases and J shed 8 bases, with 12 bases lying between them. The CDR3 loop spans 13 amino acids. The germline CDR1 and CDR2 sequences are MDHEN and SYDVKM. CDR3 DNA: TGTGCCAGCAGTTACTTAGGGGGTTATGAGCAGTTCTTC. Translated, it gives CASSYLGGYEQFF. The complete variable domain, with remaining parts taken from reference TRBV28 and TRBJ2-1, reads DVKVTQSSRYLVKRTGEKVFLECVQDMDHENMFWYRQDPGLGLRLIYFSYDVKMKEKGDIPEGYSVSREKKERFSLILESASTNQTSMYLCASSYLGGYEQFFGPGTRLTVL.

This clone has only one observation. The chain uses TRBV11-2 and TRBJ1-6; D gene ambiguous. The CDR3 has 17 residues. Looked up from germline, CDR1 is SGHAT and CDR2 is FQNNGV. V was shortened by 8 bases and J by 4 bases, with 21 bases between the two germline ends. The CDR3 sequence is CASALPRGGSYNSPLHF. CDR3 bases: TGTGCCAGCGCATTACCACGGGGAGGTTCATATAATTCACCCCTCCACTTT.

CDR3 sequence reads: CASRTQAQYTDTQYF. The CDR3 DNA reads TGTGCCAGTAGGACCCAGGCACAGTACACAGATACGCAGTATTTT. The chain joins TRBV19 to TRBJ2-3, with D unresolved. Germline V lookup: CDR1 LNHDA, CDR2 SQIVND (reference sequence). The CDR3 loop spans 15 amino acids. V was pared by 6 bases and J by 2 bases, with 15 bases between.

This clone was seen only a few times. V usage is TRBV7-9 and J usage is TRBJ1-1, with a tentative D call TRBD1 (5 bases). Trimming pared 3 bases from V and 4 bases from J, leaving 15 bases between. Germline assignment: CDR1 SEHNR and CDR2 FQNEAQ (reference sequence). The CDR3 extends over 15 amino acids. CDR3 nucleotides: TGTGCCAGCAGCTTGCGGGGGATTGAAGGCACTGAAGCTTTCTTT. Its translation is CASSLRGIEGTEAFF.

The CDR3 here is CASSVEGGTYEQYF. CDR3 DNA: TGTGCCAGCAGCGTAGAAGGGGGCACCTACGAGCAGTACTTC. The rearrangement joins TRBV9 to TRBJ2-7; 7 bases are a match to TRBD1. Germline values: CDR1 SGDLS, CDR2 YYNGEE. Losses at the gene ends were 0 bases for V and 2 bases for J; bases not matched to a gene: 2. This CDR3 comprises 14 residues.

This chain uses TRBV5-1 with TRBJ1-1, with no clear D. CDR1 is SGHRS, CDR2 YFSETQ, per germline. V was shortened by 4 bases and J by 1 base, with 8 bases between the two germline ends. This CDR3 is built from 13 residues. CDR3 sequence reads: CASSPDKNTEAFF. In DNA form, the CDR3 reads TGCGCCAGCAGCCCAGACAAGAACACTGAAGCTTTCTTT.

V gene TRBV30 combines with J gene TRBJ1-2, with D possibly TRBD1 on 6 matching bases. This CDR3 has 12 amino acids. V lost 4 bases to trimming and J lost 9 bases, with 15 bases between them. Germline V gene data show CDR1 as GTSNPN and CDR2 as SVGIG (reference sequence). Written as DNA, the CDR3 is TGTGCCTGGACCTTGACAGGCGTCCGCTACACCTTC. It specifies CAWTLTGVRYTF.

The table lists this clone with a count of one. The rearrangement joins TRBV27 to TRBJ2-1; unclear D gene. Trimming left V 6 bases short and J 4 bases short, with 4 bases between. Germline CDR1 MNHEY, CDR2 SMNVEV (reference sequence). The CDR3 spans 11 residues. Here the CDR3 DNA reads TGTGCCAGCAGGGAGTACAATGAGCAGTTCTTC. It translates to CASREYNEQFF.

The V gene is TRBV7-9, the J gene TRBJ1-2; D unresolved. Trimming shortened V by 0 bases and J by 2 bases, and 7 bases separated the two germline ends. Looked up from germline, CDR1 is SEHNR and CDR2 is FQNEAQ (reference sequence). CDR3 length equals 14 residues. CDR3 loop: CASSLAPPNYGYTF. As DNA, the CDR3 is TGTGCCAGCAGCTTAGCCCCCCCGAACTATGGCTACACCTTC.

The chain joins TRBV11-2 to TRBJ2-1; a possible D gene is TRBD2 (6 bases). The ends were cut back, 1 base at V and 1 base at J, with 11 bases in the middle. There are 16 residues in the CDR3. CDR1 and CDR2 (germline): SGHAT, FQNNGV. This CDR3 reads CASSLGRARSYNEQFF. The CDR3, as DNA: TGTGCCAGCAGCTTAGGGAGGGCTCGTTCCTACAATGAGCAGTTCTTC.

The gene calls are TRBV6-1 and TRBJ2-7, with D unresolved. Trimming cost V 3 bases and J 4 bases, with 13 bases left between them. CDR1 is MNHNS, CDR2 SASEGT, per germline. CDR3 size: 14 residues. CDR3 in amino acids: CASSDLMAGYEQYF. DNA for the CDR3: TGTGCCAGCAGTGACCTAATGGCAGGATACGAGCAGTACTTC.

This rearrangement joins TRBV7-9 to TRBJ1-5, with TRBD1 as a possible D gene (6 bases). With 1 base removed from V and 2 bases from J, the gap between germline ends came to 9 bases. The CDR3 sequence is 15 residues long. Per the germline V gene, CDR1 is SEHNR and CDR2 is FQNEAQ (reference sequence). The CDR3 protein is CASSLGGLGNQPQHF. The CDR3 nucleotides read TGTGCCAGCAGCTTAGGGGGGCTCGGCAATCAGCCCCAGCATTTT.

The chain couples TRBV14 to TRBJ2-1; 9 positions agree with TRBD2. The CDR3 length is 15 residues. Germline V CDR1 and CDR2: SGHDN, FVKESK. The J segment lost 6 bases and the V segment lost 1 base, leaving 4 bases of the junction unmatched. The CDR3 DNA reads as TGTGCCAGCAGCCAAGTTGGTAGCGGGAGCAATGAGCAGTTCTTC. As protein: CASSQVGSGSNEQFF.

The chain employs TRBV19 and TRBJ1-2; the match to TRBD1 covers 8 bases. From germline, CDR1 is LNHDA and CDR2 SQIVND (reference sequence). V gave up 3 bases and J gave up 7 bases; unmatched junction bases: 7. The CDR3 totals 14 residues. CDR3 residues: CASSMSGGLSGYTF. DNA for the CDR3: TGTGCCAGTAGTATGTCAGGGGGCCTCAGTGGCTACACCTTC.

The J gene is TRBJ1-4, the V gene TRBV28; tentatively, D is TRBD1 (5 bases). The germline V gene encodes CDR1 MDHEN and CDR2 SYDVKM. CDR3 size: 11 residues. Deletions cut 4 bases from V and 8 bases from J, with 5 bases between. The CDR3 is CASSYREKLFF. The CDR3 region has the DNA TGTGCCAGCAGTTACAGGGAAAAACTGTTTTTT. The whole variable domain, filled in from reference TRBV28 and TRBJ1-4, reads DVKVTQSSRYLVKRTGEKVFLECVQDMDHENMFWYRQDPGLGLRLIYFSYDVKMKEKGDIPEGYSVSREKKERFSLILESASTNQTSMYLCASSYREKLFFGSGTQLSVL.

The CDR3 sequence is CASSPVLGYEQYF. The CDR3 DNA follows: TGTGCCAGCTCACCCGTACTAGGCTACGAGCAGTACTTC. This rearrangement joins TRBV18 to TRBJ2-7, with D possibly TRBD2 on 5 matching bases. V lost 3 bases and J 3 bases, leaving 9 bases between the germline ends. CDR1 and CDR2 (germline): KGHSH, LQKENI. This CDR3 contains 13 residues.

The CDR3 is CASSSRDTQYF. Written as DNA, the CDR3 is TGTGCCAGCAGCTCCAGAGATACGCAGTATTTT. The chain joins TRBV14 to TRBJ2-3; D gene ambiguous. The V end lost 5 bases, the J end lost 5 bases, and 5 bases lay between the germline ends. Germline assignment: CDR1 SGHDN and CDR2 FVKESK. The CDR3 covers 11 residues. The variable domain in full, completed from reference TRBV14 and TRBJ2-3, reads EAGVTQFPSHSVIEKGQTVTLRCDPISGHDNLYWYRRVMGKEIKFLLHFVKESKQDESGMPNNRFLAERTGGTYSTLKVQPAELEDSGVYFCASSSRDTQYFGPGTRLTVL.